These 25 T cell receptor beta chains came from one sample sequenced in a study of control samples from healthy donors and cancer patients. This table comes from immunoSEQ multiplex PCR, and its TCRdb copy is limited to in-frame clones, with some not included. This repertoire shows approximately 58,000 clones, roughly 87% found once; its top ten account for around 15%. Material for sequencing was PBMCs. The receptor source for this set is a man in his 60s with head and neck cancer.

The chain joins TRBV6-5 to TRBJ2-5; 9 bases align to TRBD1. The CDR3 contains 14 residues. The germline gives CDR1 MNHEY, CDR2 SVGAGI. The V segment lost 6 bases and the J segment 4 bases; nucleotides outside the gene matches: 6. The CDR3 here is CASRPRDRVETQYF. The CDR3 nucleotides read TGTGCCAGCAGGCCTCGGGACAGGGTAGAGACCCAGTACTTC.

The J gene is TRBJ2-5, the V gene TRBV5-5; perhaps TRBD1 as D (5 bases). Trimming shortened V by 2 bases and J by 2 bases, and 13 bases separated the two germline ends. There are 15 residues in the CDR3. In germline, CDR1 is SGHKS, CDR2 YYEKEE (reference sequence). The CDR3 loop is CASSLQQTAQETQYF. CDR3 sequence (DNA): TGTGCCAGCAGCTTACAACAGACAGCTCAAGAGACCCAGTACTTC.

The chain employs TRBV7-9 and TRBJ2-7, with D maybe TRBD2 (6 bases). V was clipped by 8 bases and J by 3 bases, with 11 bases between them. The germline CDR1 and CDR2 sequences are SEHNR and FQNEAQ (reference sequence). The CDR3 has 12 amino acids. The CDR3 sequence is CASSAGSYEQYF. The DNA of the CDR3 is TGTGCCAGCTCCGCGGGGAGCTACGAGCAGTACTTC. Complete variable domain (other parts from reference TRBV7-9 and TRBJ2-7): DTGVSQNPRHKITKRGQNVTFRCDPISEHNRLYWYRQTLGQGPEFLTYFQNEAQLEKSRLLSDRFSAERPKGSFSTLEIQRTEQGDSAMYLCASSAGSYEQYFGPGTRLTVT.

V is TRBV29-1 and J is TRBJ1-6; D gene unclear. The CDR3 extends over 14 amino acids. The germline V gene encodes CDR1 SQVTM and CDR2 ANQGSEA. With 5 bases removed from V and 8 bases from J, the gap between germline ends came to 16 bases. The CDR3 protein is CSVSTGLRDSPLHF. CDR3 sequence (DNA): TGCAGCGTTTCCACCGGACTTCGGGATTCACCCCTCCACTTT.

The gene calls are TRBV7-9 and TRBJ2-7; weak D call: TRBD1 (6 bases). Trimming cost V 0 bases and J 1 base, with 13 bases left between them. Germline-derived CDR1 and CDR2 are SEHNR and FQNEAQ (reference sequence). The CDR3 has 16 amino acids. This chain's CDR3 is CASSLATGGRSYEQYF. The DNA of the CDR3 is TGTGCCAGCAGCTTAGCGACAGGCGGACGTTCCTACGAGCAGTACTTC.

The chain employs TRBV6-2 or TRBV6-3 and TRBJ2-7; 7 positions match TRBD1. This CDR3 region has 14 residues. Looked up from germline, CDR1 is MNHEY and CDR2 is SVGEGT. Germline trimming cut 2 bases from V and 4 bases from J; bases unmatched to any gene: 5. The CDR3 nucleotides read TGTGCCAGCAGTTACGACAGGGCGGTTTACGAGCAGTACTTC. The encoded protein is CASSYDRAVYEQYF.

The chain uses TRBV6-5 and TRBJ2-1; 8 bases fit TRBD2. The CDR3 runs 16 residues. Looked up from germline, CDR1 is MNHEY and CDR2 is SVGAGI. With V trimmed by 0 bases and J by 4 bases, 5 bases remained unmatched. In DNA form, the CDR3 reads TGTGCCAGCAGTTACTCAGGTAGCGGGATATACAATGAGCAGTTCTTC. Its translation is CASSYSGSGIYNEQFF.

V is TRBV10-2 and J is TRBJ2-7; TRBD1 matches 9 bases. Germline V gene data show CDR1 as WSHSY and CDR2 as SAAADI. The CDR3 length is 15 residues. Trimming took 3 bases from V and 1 from J; bases not matched to a gene: 4. This CDR3 reads CASSDSGTGSYEQYF. The CDR3 DNA reads TGCGCCAGCAGTGATTCAGGGACAGGGTCCTACGAGCAGTACTTC.

The chain combines TRBV5-6 with TRBJ1-5, with D possibly matching TRBD1 (5 bases). CDR3 size: 16 residues. V was trimmed by 1 base and J by 3 bases, leaving 14 bases between them. Germline CDR1 and CDR2: SGHDT and YYEEEE. The DNA for the CDR3 is TGTGCCAGCAGCTTGTGGGACTTCACTTTCAATCAGCCCCAGCATTTT. Translating gives CASSLWDFTFNQPQHF.

This clone was picked up one time. J is TRBJ1-5 and V is TRBV5-8; tentative D call: TRBD1 (5 bases). The V end was cut by 2 bases, the J end by 0 bases, with 15 bases between. The CDR3 has 17 residues. Germline V gene data show CDR1 as SGHTS and CDR2 as YDEGEE. CDR3 coding DNA: TGTGCCAGCAGCTTCGCTCCGGGACGCAATAGCAATCAGCCCCAGCATTTT. Translation gives CASSFAPGRNSNQPQHF.

This clone occurred a few times. The rearrangement uses TRBV5-1 and TRBJ1-6, with TRBD1 matching 7 bases. The CDR3 totals 16 residues. Losses at the gene ends were 0 bases for V and 7 bases for J; bases not matched to a gene: 7. The germline CDR1 and CDR2 sequences are SGHRS and YFSETQ. CDR3 coding DNA: TGCGCCAGCAGCTTGGTTTCAGGGGGTAGCAATTCACCCCTCCACTTT. Residues: CASSLVSGGSNSPLHF.

The rearrangement uses TRBV4-2 and TRBJ2-7, with D tentatively TRBD2 (6 bases). This CDR3 has 17 residues. Per germline, CDR1 LGHNA and CDR2 YNFKEQ. The V and J ends lost 0 bases and 5 bases respectively, with 20 bases between them. The CDR3 DNA follows: TGTGCCAGCAGCCAAGATAGGCCGGGAGCGCCGTGGGACGAGCAGTACTTC. Translating it yields CASSQDRPGAPWDEQYF.

The J gene is TRBJ2-2, the V gene TRBV7-3, with D tentatively TRBD2 (6 bases). Per the germline V gene, CDR1 is SGHTA and CDR2 is FQGTGA. The CDR3 has 16 residues. V was cut by 5 bases and J by 4 bases, with 17 bases left in between. CDR3 sequence: CASSTPGLLVTGELFF. The DNA for the CDR3 is TGTGCCAGCAGCACTCCGGGACTGTTAGTCACCGGGGAGCTGTTTTTT. Full variable domain (remainder filled in from reference TRBV7-3 and TRBJ2-2): GAGVSQTPSNKVTEKGKYVELRCDPISGHTALYWYRQSLGQGPEFLIYFQGTGAADDSGLPNDRFFAVRPEGSVSTLKIQRTERGDSAVYLCASSTPGLLVTGELFFGEGSRLTVL.

J is TRBJ2-5 and V is TRBV6-5; possibly TRBD1 for D (6 bases). The CDR3 has 15 amino acids. Germline V gene lookup returns CDR1 MNHEY and CDR2 SVGAGI. Trimming removed 6 bases from V and 2 bases from J, with 16 bases in between. In DNA, the CDR3 is TGTGCCAGCAGCGGACAGACTGTTCATCAAGAGACCCAGTACTTC. As protein: CASSGQTVHQETQYF.

CDR3 sequence: CASSFNPGRVEGYTF. CDR3 bases: TGTGCCAGCAGCTTTAATCCAGGGCGGGTGGAGGGCTACACCTTC. The V and J genes are TRBV7-2 and TRBJ1-2, with a tentative D call TRBD1 (5 bases). Trimming stripped 3 bases from V and 8 bases from J, with 19 bases between. Germline V gene sequence: CDR1 SGHTA, CDR2 FQGNSA. This CDR3 contains 15 residues.

The count of this clone is one. This chain uses TRBV10-3 with TRBJ1-2, with a weak D call TRBD1 (5 bases). This CDR3 spans 15 amino acids. V shed 3 bases and J shed 7 bases, with 18 bases lying between them. The V gene's germline CDR1 is ENHRY and CDR2 SYGVKD. The CDR3 region has the DNA TGTGCCATCAGTGAATTAGGGACGGAGGGAGGTGGCTACACCTTC. It encodes CAISELGTEGGGYTF.

The CDR3 DNA sequence: TGTGCCAGCAGCTTAGCGCGAGGGGTTAATATCGATACGCAGTATTTT. Translated: CASSLARGVNIDTQYF. This sequence joins TRBV7-2 and TRBJ2-3; possibly TRBD1 or TRBD2 for D (5 bases each). Germline V gives CDR1 SGHTA, CDR2 FQGNSA. There are 16 residues in the CDR3. Trimming removed 0 bases at V and 6 bases at J, with 16 bases between.

This rearrangement joins TRBV9 to TRBJ1-1; tentatively, D is TRBD1 (5 bases). V lost 0 bases and J lost 6, with 21 bases in between. CDR1 is SGDLS, CDR2 YYNGEE, per germline. The CDR3 is made up of 17 amino acids. The DNA of the CDR3 is TGTGCCAGCAGCGTAGGAGCCGACAGTCCAGAACACTCTGAAGCTTTCTTT. It codes for CASSVGADSPEHSEAFF. Full variable domain (rest looked up from reference TRBV9 and TRBJ1-1): DSGVTQTPKHLITATGQRVTLRCSPRSGDLSVYWYQQSLDQGLQFLIQYYNGEERAKGNILERFSAQQFPDLHSELNLSSLELGDSALYFCASSVGADSPEHSEAFFGQGTRLTVV.

The chain carries TRBV7-2 and TRBJ2-7; possibly TRBD1 for D (5 bases). The CDR3 sequence is 15 residues long. The germline V gene has CDR1 SGHTA and CDR2 FQGNSA. Trimming shortened V by 2 bases and J by 0 bases, and 11 bases separated the two germline ends. CDR3: CASSLRAGFSYEQYF. The CDR3 DNA reads as TGTGCCAGCAGCTTAAGGGCAGGGTTCTCCTACGAGCAGTACTTC.

The CDR3 sequence is CASSDNHGGNSPLHF. CDR3 nucleotides: TGTGCCAGCAGTGACAATCACGGAGGGAATTCACCCCTCCACTTT. The rearrangement links TRBV6-4 to TRBJ1-6; D gene ambiguous. V lost 2 bases and J 7 bases, leaving 12 bases between the germline ends. Looked up from germline, CDR1 is MRHNA and CDR2 is SNTAGT. This CDR3 is 15 amino acids long.

This clone was recorded only once. The chain couples TRBV28 to TRBJ2-1; the match to TRBD1 covers 9 bases. With V trimmed by 5 bases and J by 9 bases, 8 bases remained unmatched. This CDR3 is 14 amino acids long. Germline V gene sequence: CDR1 MDHEN, CDR2 SYDVKM. CDR3 nucleotide sequence: TGTGCCAGCAGTCCGGGGACAGGGTGGAGTGAGCAGTTCTTC. This sequence encodes CASSPGTGWSEQFF.

V is TRBV12-3 or TRBV12-4 and J is TRBJ1-5, with unresolved D. The CDR3 runs to 13 residues. V lost 1 base and J lost 2, with 3 bases in between. CDR3 amino acids: CASSLVGNQPQHF. As DNA, the CDR3 is TGTGCCAGCAGTTTAGTGGGCAATCAGCCCCAGCATTTT.

The chain recombines TRBV7-6 with TRBJ2-5; D remains unclear. This CDR3 has 14 amino acids. CDR1 is SGHVS and CDR2 is FNYEAQ in the germline V gene. V was trimmed by 1 base and J by 5 bases, leaving 11 bases between them. This chain's CDR3 is CASSLGIGWETQYF. CDR3 DNA sequence: TGTGCCAGCAGCTTAGGGATTGGTTGGGAGACCCAGTACTTC.

CDR3 sequence: CASSPNAGQPQHF. The DNA of the CDR3 is TGTGCCAGCAGCCCGAATGCCGGGCAGCCCCAGCATTTT. This chain uses TRBV5-5 with TRBJ1-5; no clear D gene. The CDR3 has 13 amino acids. Trimming shortened V by 4 bases and J by 7 bases, and 12 bases separated the two germline ends. From germline, CDR1 is SGHKS and CDR2 YYEKEE (reference sequence).

The chain joins TRBV10-3 to TRBJ2-7, with D possibly matching TRBD1 (6 bases). The CDR3 has 12 amino acids. Germline loops: CDR1 ENHRY, CDR2 SYGVKD. V dropped 3 bases and J dropped 4 bases, with 7 bases sitting between them. This CDR3 reads CAISDRGYEQYF. The DNA of the CDR3 is TGTGCCATCAGTGACAGGGGATACGAGCAGTACTTC.